The next 5 T cell receptor beta chains were all read from a single sample in a study of T cell responses to AZD1222 COVID-19 vaccine (TCRdb year 2021). Reading the label with the study, this specimen's time point is: about 28 days (+/-7) after the second vaccine dose. Libraries came from the immunoSEQ multiplex PCR assay. TCRdb holds this immuneACCESS table with in-frame rearrangements only. Some clones are missing; in checked studies, unresolved V genes explain under half, and the rest has no known cause. The sample table records tens of thousands of clones; approximately 85% of these occur just once. The leading ten clones occupy more than 9% of the sample. This specimen consisted of peripheral blood, obtained 28 days after the second AZD1222 dose. The receptors derive from an adult who received the AZD1222 COVID-19 vaccine.

This chain uses TRBV20-1 with TRBJ2-5; D call uncertain. Germline CDR1 and CDR2: DFQATT and SNEGSKA (reference sequence). The CDR3 is 11 amino acids. V lost 4 bases, J lost 1 base, and 4 bases lay in between. DNA of the CDR3: TGCAGTGCTACCAGCCAAGAGACCCAGTACTTC. Translated, it gives CSATSQETQYF.

This clone showed up just once. The rearrangement uses TRBV4-1 and TRBJ1-5, with 7 nucleotides matching TRBD1. The V segment lost 3 bases and the J segment 2 bases; nucleotides outside the gene matches: 10. Per germline, CDR1 MGHRA and CDR2 YSYEKL. This CDR3 is 17 amino acids long. CDR3 amino acids: CASSHSTRQGGNQPQHF. In DNA, the CDR3 is TGCGCCAGCAGCCATTCCACCCGACAGGGTGGCAATCAGCCCCAGCATTTT.

This chain links TRBV4-1 with TRBJ1-1; no clear D. The length of the CDR3 is 16 residues. The germline V gene encodes CDR1 MGHRA and CDR2 YSYEKL. V lost 4 bases, J lost 0 bases, and 15 bases lay in between. Here the CDR3 DNA reads TGCGCCAGCAGCCTAGACGTAACATACTTGAACACTGAAGCTTTCTTT. Its protein product is CASSLDVTYLNTEAFF.

This sequence joins TRBV18 and TRBJ1-5; 10 positions agree with TRBD1. There are 20 residues in the CDR3. Germline CDR1 and CDR2: KGHSH and LQKENI. With 3 bases clipped from V and 0 bases from J, the junction kept 14 bases outside the gene matches. The CDR3 spells CASSPLPTGGTGSSNQPQHF. In DNA, the CDR3 is TGTGCCAGCTCACCCCTCCCGACAGGGGGCACGGGTAGTAGCAATCAGCCCCAGCATTTT.

On this clone itself: One junction end does not reproduce the germline sequence, and a read error may be involved. The chain combines TRBV5-8 with TRBJ2-2; 9 nucleotides line up with TRBD2. The CDR3 is 18 amino acids. The germline CDR1 and CDR2 sequences are SGHTS and YDEGEE. CDR3 amino acids: CAGSQAGLAAANTGELFF. CDR3 in DNA: TGTGCCGGCAGCCAGGCGGGACTAGCCGCCGCGAACACCGGGGAGCTGTTTTTT.